A selection of T cell receptor beta chains follows, all from one sample in a study of vaccination effects on CD4 cells after COVID-19. TCRdb's table, derived via immunoSEQ multiplex PCR, lists solely in-frame clones and lacks some. The sample yields 15,000 or so clones, nearly 80% seen once. The antigens these receptors bind are not known. Sequences were derived from CD4+ T cells from PBMCs cultured with HCoV-NL63 spike peptides, sampled after COVID-19 vaccination. These receptor sequences come from a human donor who had a prior SARS-CoV-2 infection. CDR3s include the opening cysteine and the closing phenylalanine or tryptophan. Each record gives: D gene, V gene, J gene, clone size, CDR3 protein, CDR3 DNA. A D gene is named only where the DNA matches it firmly. Clone size is given for some rows only: seen once, a few or many times, or a class if the clone is expanded.

D gene: .; V gene: TRBV29-1; J gene: TRBJ2-1; clone size: .; CDR3 protein: CSVAQRYYNEQFF; CDR3 DNA: TGCAGCGTTGCCCAGCGGTATTACAATGAGCAGTTCTTC
D gene: TRBD2; V gene: TRBV7-6; J gene: TRBJ2-1; clone size: .; CDR3 protein: CASSPRSTTSGRAGLFPGEQFF; CDR3 DNA: TGTGCCAGCAGCCCCCGCTCAACTACTAGCGGGAGAGCGGGCCTCTTCCCGGGGGAGCAGTTCTTC
D gene: TRBD1; V gene: TRBV6-2/TRBV6-3; J gene: TRBJ2-2; clone size: once; CDR3 protein: CASSYYLGQMNTGELFF; CDR3 DNA: TGTGCCAGCAGTTACTATTTGGGACAGATGAACACCGGGGAGCTGTTTTTT
D gene: .; V gene: TRBV30; J gene: TRBJ2-1; clone size: .; CDR3 protein: CAWSDPGSEQFF; CDR3 DNA: TGTGCCTGGAGTGACCCGGGGAGTGAGCAGTTCTTC
D gene: TRBD2; V gene: TRBV5-8; J gene: TRBJ2-5; clone size: .; CDR3 protein: CASSLGLAGGPGETQYF; CDR3 DNA: TGTGCCAGCAGCTTGGGGTTAGCGGGGGGGCCTGGAGAGACCCAGTACTTC
D gene: .; V gene: TRBV12-3/TRBV12-4; J gene: TRBJ1-2; clone size: once; CDR3 protein: CASTLTTEGYTF; CDR3 DNA: TGTGCCAGCACCCTTACTACCGAGGGCTACACCTTC
D gene: .; V gene: TRBV12-3/TRBV12-4; J gene: TRBJ2-5; clone size: once; CDR3 protein: CASSFAGVETQYF; CDR3 DNA: TGTGCCAGCAGTTTTGCAGGGGTGGAGACCCAGTACTTC
D gene: .; V gene: TRBV7-3; J gene: TRBJ2-4; clone size: .; CDR3 protein: CASSFPGAMGENIQYF; CDR3 DNA: TGTGCCAGCAGCTTTCCGGGGGCTATGGGGGAAAACATTCAGTACTTC
D gene: .; V gene: TRBV7-6; J gene: TRBJ2-1; clone size: .; CDR3 protein: CASSLGGNAYNEQFF; CDR3 DNA: TGTGCCAGCAGCTTAGGCGGGAATGCTTACAATGAGCAGTTCTTC
D gene: TRBD1; V gene: TRBV10-3; J gene: TRBJ1-5; clone size: once; CDR3 protein: CAMGQVSNQPQHF; CDR3 DNA: TGTGCCATGGGACAGGTTAGCAATCAGCCCCAGCATTTT
D gene: .; V gene: TRBV19; J gene: TRBJ2-7; clone size: .; CDR3 protein: CASSIGPGDSYEQYF; CDR3 DNA: TGTGCCAGTAGTATAGGGCCTGGGGACTCCTACGAGCAGTACTTC
D gene: TRBD1; V gene: TRBV30; J gene: TRBJ2-2; clone size: once; CDR3 protein: CAWSAAGTGGTGELFF; CDR3 DNA: TGTGCCTGGAGCGCGGCCGGGACAGGGGGCACCGGGGAGCTGTTTTTT
D gene: TRBD2; V gene: TRBV9; J gene: TRBJ2-1; clone size: .; CDR3 protein: CASSIVAGEGNNEQFF; CDR3 DNA: TGTGCCAGCAGCATCGTAGCGGGAGAGGGAAACAATGAGCAGTTCTTC
D gene: .; V gene: TRBV5-1; J gene: TRBJ2-2; clone size: .; CDR3 protein: CASSPRPDTGELFF; CDR3 DNA: TGCGCCAGCAGCCCCCGGCCTGACACCGGGGAGCTGTTTTTT
D gene: TRBD1; V gene: TRBV3-1/TRBV3-2; J gene: TRBJ1-4; clone size: .; CDR3 protein: CASSLTGGAGEKLFF; CDR3 DNA: TGTGCCAGCAGCCTCACAGGGGGCGCGGGGGAAAAACTGTTTTTT
D gene: .; V gene: TRBV2; J gene: TRBJ2-3; clone size: .; CDR3 protein: CASSAERVPDTQYF; CDR3 DNA: TGTGCCAGCAGTGCTGAGCGGGTCCCAGATACGCAGTATTTT
D gene: .; V gene: TRBV15; J gene: TRBJ2-7; clone size: .; CDR3 protein: CATSSRKPYEQYF; CDR3 DNA: TGTGCCACCAGCAGCCGCAAGCCCTACGAGCAGTACTTC
D gene: .; V gene: TRBV5-6; J gene: TRBJ2-7; clone size: .; CDR3 protein: CASSLGGRAPGGKQYF; CDR3 DNA: TGTGCCAGCAGCTTGGGAGGGAGGGCCCCCGGGGGCAAGCAGTACTTC
D gene: .; V gene: TRBV19; J gene: TRBJ1-5; clone size: .; CDR3 protein: CASSMGVGGNQPQHF; CDR3 DNA: TGTGCCAGTAGTATGGGTGTGGGAGGCAATCAGCCCCAGCATTTT
D gene: .; V gene: TRBV7-8; J gene: TRBJ1-1; clone size: .; CDR3 protein: CASSLVPGTEAFF; CDR3 DNA: TGTGCCAGCAGCTTGGTGCCGGGGACTGAAGCTTTCTTT
D gene: TRBD2; V gene: TRBV7-2; J gene: TRBJ2-3; clone size: .; CDR3 protein: CASSLDPAGAGTDTQYF; CDR3 DNA: TGTGCCAGCAGCTTAGATCCGGCGGGAGCGGGCACAGATACGCAGTATTTT
D gene: TRBD1; V gene: TRBV5-1; J gene: TRBJ2-5; clone size: .; CDR3 protein: CASSLGGQGFSETQYF; CDR3 DNA: TGCGCCAGCAGCTTGGGTGGACAGGGGTTTTCTGAGACCCAGTACTTC
D gene: TRBD1; V gene: TRBV2; J gene: TRBJ2-7; clone size: .; CDR3 protein: CASSVMTGAEQYF; CDR3 DNA: TGTGCCAGCAGTGTTATGACAGGGGCCGAGCAGTACTTC
D gene: .; V gene: TRBV6-5; J gene: TRBJ1-6; clone size: few; CDR3 protein: CASSYIQGNYNSPLHF; CDR3 DNA: TGTGCCAGCAGTTACATCCAAGGGAACTATAATTCACCCCTCCACTTT
D gene: TRBD1; V gene: TRBV10-2; J gene: TRBJ1-2; clone size: .; CDR3 protein: CASSAGGGGVYGYTF; CDR3 DNA: TGCGCCAGCAGCGCGGGGGGAGGGGGCGTCTATGGCTACACCTTC
D gene: TRBD2; V gene: TRBV9; J gene: TRBJ2-1; clone size: few; CDR3 protein: CASSVAIFAGGQDEQFF; CDR3 DNA: TGTGCCAGCAGCGTAGCTATCTTCGCGGGGGGGCAGGATGAGCAGTTCTTC
D gene: TRBD2; V gene: TRBV7-3; J gene: TRBJ2-1; clone size: .; CDR3 protein: CASSLRGGVGEQFF; CDR3 DNA: TGTGCCAGCAGCTTACGGGGGGGGGTTGGTGAGCAGTTCTTC
D gene: .; V gene: TRBV19; J gene: TRBJ2-5; clone size: few; CDR3 protein: CASSIGSSSRPPFLETQYF; CDR3 DNA: TGTGCCAGTAGTATTGGGAGTAGCTCACGCCCCCCCTTCTTGGAGACCCAGTACTTC
D gene: TRBD1; V gene: TRBV12-5; J gene: TRBJ2-7; clone size: .; CDR3 protein: CASGSRTGGVTYEQYF; CDR3 DNA: TGTGCTAGTGGTTCCAGGACAGGGGGTGTGACCTACGAGCAGTACTTC
D gene: TRBD2; V gene: TRBV7-3; J gene: TRBJ2-1; clone size: .; CDR3 protein: CASSAGLAGGAYNEQFF; CDR3 DNA: TGTGCCAGCAGCGCTGGACTAGCGGGCGGCGCCTACAATGAGCAGTTCTTC
D gene: .; V gene: TRBV9; J gene: TRBJ2-1; clone size: .; CDR3 protein: CASTPGGGTYNEQFF; CDR3 DNA: TGTGCCAGCACCCCAGGGGGGGGAACCTACAATGAGCAGTTCTTC
D gene: TRBD1; V gene: TRBV19; J gene: TRBJ2-7; clone size: .; CDR3 protein: CASSVTGTGYYEQYF; CDR3 DNA: TGTGCCAGTAGTGTTACCGGGACAGGGTACTACGAGCAGTACTTC
D gene: TRBD2; V gene: TRBV2; J gene: TRBJ2-1; clone size: .; CDR3 protein: CASGFLREGLERFGVEGNEQFF; CDR3 DNA: TGTGCCAGCGGGTTTCTGCGGGAGGGCCTAGAAAGGTTCGGGGTAGAGGGCAATGAGCAGTTCTTC
D gene: .; V gene: TRBV6-5; J gene: TRBJ2-7; clone size: .; CDR3 protein: CASRQADWDLYEQYF; CDR3 DNA: TGTGCCAGCAGGCAGGCGGATTGGGACCTCTACGAGCAGTACTTC
D gene: TRBD1; V gene: TRBV10-3; J gene: TRBJ2-7; clone size: .; CDR3 protein: CAISESGRRQGASRSYEQYF; CDR3 DNA: TGTGCCATCAGTGAGTCGGGTCGGAGACAGGGGGCTTCCCGCTCCTACGAGCAGTACTTC
D gene: .; V gene: TRBV5-1; J gene: TRBJ2-3; clone size: .; CDR3 protein: CASSSTKTATSTDTQYF; CDR3 DNA: TGCGCCAGCAGCTCTACTAAGACAGCTACTAGCACAGATACGCAGTATTTT
D gene: TRBD2; V gene: TRBV2; J gene: TRBJ2-3; clone size: .; CDR3 protein: CASRDLGLAGDTQYF; CDR3 DNA: TGTGCCAGCAGAGATTTGGGACTAGCGGGAGATACGCAGTATTTT
D gene: .; V gene: TRBV6-1; J gene: TRBJ1-2; clone size: .; CDR3 protein: CASSEYGDGYTF; CDR3 DNA: TGTGCCAGCAGTGAATACGGGGATGGCTACACCTTC
D gene: .; V gene: TRBV7-2; J gene: TRBJ2-7; clone size: few; CDR3 protein: CASSFHGGMSEQYF; CDR3 DNA: TGTGCCAGCAGCTTTCACGGGGGTATGAGCGAGCAGTACTTC
D gene: TRBD1; V gene: TRBV5-6; J gene: TRBJ2-1; clone size: few; CDR3 protein: CASSLQGANLYNEQFF; CDR3 DNA: TGTGCCAGCAGCTTGCAGGGGGCCAACCTCTACAATGAGCAGTTCTTC
D gene: .; V gene: TRBV5-4; J gene: TRBJ2-3; clone size: .; CDR3 protein: CASSSPGLRNTDTQYF; CDR3 DNA: TGTGCCAGCAGTTCGCCGGGACTCAGAAACACAGATACGCAGTATTTT
D gene: .; V gene: TRBV5-1; J gene: TRBJ1-5; clone size: .; CDR3 protein: CASSLDGSGQPQHF; CDR3 DNA: TGCGCCAGCAGCTTAGATGGGTCGGGTCAGCCCCAGCATTTT
D gene: .; V gene: TRBV27; J gene: TRBJ2-7; clone size: .; CDR3 protein: CASNLGQSHYEQYF; CDR3 DNA: TGTGCCAGCAACCTCGGACAGTCTCACTACGAGCAGTACTTC
D gene: TRBD2; V gene: TRBV3-1/TRBV3-2; J gene: TRBJ2-7; clone size: .; CDR3 protein: CASSQDPSGGYEQYF; CDR3 DNA: TGTGCCAGCAGCCAAGATCCTAGCGGGGGTTACGAGCAGTACTTC
D gene: TRBD1; V gene: TRBV6-5; J gene: TRBJ2-7; clone size: .; CDR3 protein: CASRRGQGGNEQYF; CDR3 DNA: TGTGCCAGCAGACGAGGACAGGGAGGCAACGAGCAGTACTTC
D gene: TRBD1; V gene: TRBV27; J gene: TRBJ1-2; clone size: few; CDR3 protein: CASSFTGGHGYTF; CDR3 DNA: TGTGCCAGCAGTTTTACAGGGGGACATGGCTACACCTTC